Presented here are 2 T cell receptor beta chains from one specimen sequenced in a study of shared clonotypes between healthy human individuals. Some clones are missing from TCRdb's copy, which holds only in-frame ones; the method was immunoSEQ multiplex PCR. The sample has about 960,000 clones, approximately 80% seen once. Sample: memory CD4+ T cells sorted from blood. The sample's subset: CD45RA-negative fraction. The receptors originated from a man aged 18 to 29 in good health.

The V and J genes are TRBV30 and TRBJ2-7, with 8 bases matching TRBD1. V was clipped by 4 bases and J by 2 bases; unmatched bases: 7. Germline-derived CDR1 and CDR2 are GTSNPN and SVGIG (reference sequence). The CDR3 has 14 amino acids. The CDR3: CAWKDQGATYEQYF. The CDR3 DNA reads as TGTGCCTGGAAAGACCAGGGGGCTACCTACGAGCAGTACTTC. The whole variable domain, remainder taken from reference TRBV30 and TRBJ2-7, is SQTIHQWPATLVQPVGSPLSLECTVEGTSNPNLYWYRQAAGRGLQLLFYSVGIGQISSEVPQNLSASRPQDRQFILSSKKLLLSDSGFYLCAWKDQGATYEQYFGPGTRLTVT.

The rearrangement links TRBV7-9 to TRBJ2-1; 10 nucleotides line up with TRBD2. The CDR3 is made up of 16 amino acids. Germline V lookup: CDR1 SEHNR, CDR2 FQNEAQ (reference sequence). The V and J ends lost 4 bases and 7 bases, in that order; junction bases with no gene match: 10. The CDR3 is CASSSLAGESRNEQFF. CDR3 bases: TGTGCCAGCAGCTCCCTAGCGGGAGAATCGAGAAATGAGCAGTTCTTC.